A selection of T cell receptor beta chains follows, all from one sample in a study of blood T cell repertoires in COVID-19. Sequenced by immunoSEQ multiplex PCR; TCRdb stores in-frame clones only, minus some. The sample has some 150,000 clones; more than 65% are singletons. The source material was peripheral blood. These receptors were obtained from a woman of 80 years or more with acute or convalescent COVID-19. CDR3s include the opening cysteine and the closing phenylalanine or tryptophan. The order of the fields is J gene, V gene, clone size, D gene, CDR3 protein, CDR3 DNA. A D gene is named only where the DNA matches it firmly. Some rows mark clone size as missing; the rest say once, few, many or name a class of expanded clone.

J: TRBJ1-2; V: TRBV4-2; size: -; D: -; CDR3: CASSQERRGGYGYTF; DNA: TGTGCCAGCAGCCAAGAACGTCGGGGAGGATATGGCTACACCTTC
J: TRBJ1-2; V: TRBV7-2; size: -; D: -; CDR3: CASSRPGGQVYGYTF; DNA: TGTGCCAGCAGCAGACCCGGCGGGCAGGTCTATGGCTACACCTTC
J: TRBJ2-1; V: TRBV11-1; size: many; D: TRBD2; CDR3: CASSRLAEVYNEQFF; DNA: TGTGCCAGCAGCCGACTAGCGGAAGTATACAATGAGCAGTTCTTC
J: TRBJ1-3; V: TRBV2; size: few; D: -; CDR3: CASSLGLSSGNTIYF; DNA: TGTGCCAGCAGTTTGGGACTTTCTTCTGGAAACACCATATATTTT
J: TRBJ2-4; V: TRBV28; size: -; D: TRBD1; CDR3: CASSFHLTGAAKNIQYF; DNA: TGTGCCAGCAGTTTCCATCTAACAGGGGCGGCCAAAAACATTCAGTACTTC
J: TRBJ1-1; V: TRBV2; size: once; D: -; CDR3: CASSEQANTEAFF; DNA: TGTGCCAGCAGTGAACAGGCGAACACTGAAGCTTTCTTT
J: TRBJ2-4; V: TRBV11-3; size: once; D: -; CDR3: CASSLGGGGKNIQYF; DNA: TGTGCCAGCAGTTTAGGGGGTGGAGGCAAAAACATTCAGTACTTC
J: TRBJ1-6; V: TRBV10-2; size: -; D: TRBD1; CDR3: CATRDSRPNSPLHF; DNA: TGCGCCACACGGGACAGCCGCCCAAATTCACCCCTCCACTTT
J: TRBJ2-1; V: TRBV7-8; size: -; D: -; CDR3: CASSLEIGSYNEQFF; DNA: TGTGCCAGCAGCTTAGAAATCGGTTCATACAATGAGCAGTTCTTC
J: TRBJ2-2; V: TRBV6-4; size: -; D: TRBD2; CDR3: CASSDPSAGLADLLMNTGELFF; DNA: TGTGCCAGCAGTGACCCCTCTGCGGGACTAGCGGACCTCTTAATGAACACCGGGGAGCTGTTTTTT
J: TRBJ1-2; V: TRBV24-1; size: once; D: TRBD1; CDR3: CATSDSGQGYHLTF; DNA: TGTGCCACCAGTGATTCTGGACAGGGATATCACCTTACCTTC
J: TRBJ1-1; V: TRBV19; size: -; D: TRBD1; CDR3: CASTRGTGAYDTEAFF; DNA: TGTGCCAGTACCAGGGGGACAGGGGCTTACGACACTGAAGCTTTCTTT
J: TRBJ2-5; V: TRBV11-2; size: -; D: -; CDR3: CASSLDRGTQYF; DNA: TGTGCCAGCAGCTTAGACAGGGGGACCCAGTACTTC
J: TRBJ2-1; V: TRBV2; size: -; D: TRBD1; CDR3: CASSTDRGHNEQFF; DNA: TGTGCCAGCAGTACGGACAGGGGGCACAATGAGCAGTTCTTC
J: TRBJ1-2; V: TRBV7-9; size: -; D: TRBD1; CDR3: CASSERQGEGYGYTF; DNA: TGTGCCAGCAGCGAAAGACAGGGGGAAGGCTATGGCTACACCTTC
J: TRBJ2-7; V: TRBV3-1/TRBV3-2; size: -; D: -; CDR3: CASSQEGSSYEQYF; DNA: TGTGCCAGCAGCCAAGAGGGCAGCTCCTACGAGCAGTACTTC
J: TRBJ1-1; V: TRBV5-6; size: -; D: -; CDR3: CASSLRQTTVNTEAFF; DNA: TGTGCCAGCAGCCTAAGACAGACAACTGTGAACACTGAAGCTTTCTTT
J: TRBJ2-3; V: TRBV19; size: -; D: TRBD1; CDR3: CASSIGGTASDTQYF; DNA: TGTGCCAGTAGTATAGGTGGGACAGCGTCAGATACGCAGTATTTT
J: TRBJ2-3; V: TRBV11-2; size: -; D: -; CDR3: CASSLGLASTDTQYF; DNA: TGTGCCAGCAGCCTGGGACTGGCTAGCACAGATACGCAGTATTTT
J: TRBJ1-5; V: TRBV21-1; size: -; D: -; CDR3: CASSRRDWGSQPQHF; DNA: TGTGCCAGCAGCAGGAGGGACTGGGGGAGTCAGCCCCAGCATTTT
J: TRBJ2-7; V: TRBV2; size: -; D: TRBD2; CDR3: CANPTSGGFCVYEQYF; DNA: TGTGCCAACCCGACTAGCGGGGGATTTTGTGTCTACGAGCAGTACTTC
J: TRBJ1-2; V: TRBV29-1; size: -; D: -; CDR3: CSVEVGGGYTF; DNA: TGCAGCGTTGAAGTAGGAGGTGGCTACACCTTC
J: TRBJ2-7; V: TRBV30; size: -; D: TRBD2; CDR3: CAWTPFSGTTHEQYF; DNA: TGTGCCTGGACCCCATTTAGCGGGACTACCCACGAGCAGTACTTC
J: TRBJ1-1; V: TRBV6-5; size: -; D: -; CDR3: CASNFERPVNTEAFF; DNA: TGTGCCAGCAATTTCGAGAGGCCGGTGAACACTGAAGCTTTCTTT
J: TRBJ1-6; V: TRBV2; size: few; D: TRBD1; CDR3: CASRDPGQGRSPLHF; DNA: TGTGCCAGCAGAGACCCGGGACAGGGTCGTTCACCCCTCCACTTT
J: TRBJ2-6; V: TRBV5-6; size: -; D: TRBD2; CDR3: CASNNRKRENSGANVLTF; DNA: TGTGCCAGCAACAATAGAAAGCGGGAGAATTCTGGGGCCAACGTCCTGACTTTC
J: TRBJ2-2; V: TRBV9; size: many; D: TRBD2; CDR3: CASSGTSGQTPNTGELFF; DNA: TGTGCCAGCAGCGGGACTAGCGGGCAAACTCCGAACACCGGGGAGCTGTTTTTT
J: TRBJ1-1; V: TRBV11-3; size: -; D: -; CDR3: CASSPNRAGVAFF; DNA: TGTGCCAGCAGCCCTAACCGGGCAGGGGTGGCTTTCTTT
J: TRBJ1-1; V: TRBV29-1; size: -; D: TRBD1; CDR3: CSVGQGTWTEAFF; DNA: TGCAGCGTCGGACAGGGGACTTGGACTGAAGCTTTCTTT
J: TRBJ2-7; V: TRBV30; size: few; D: TRBD1; CDR3: CAWSKRRDRGSYEQYF; DNA: TGTGCCTGGAGCAAACGTCGGGACAGGGGGTCCTACGAGCAGTACTTC
J: TRBJ2-1; V: TRBV3-1/TRBV3-2; size: -; D: TRBD2; CDR3: CASSPLAGGHEQFF; DNA: TGTGCCAGCAGCCCGTTAGCGGGGGGGCATGAGCAGTTCTTC
J: TRBJ1-5; V: TRBV18; size: -; D: -; CDR3: CASSPKGRDSNQPQHF; DNA: TGTGCCAGCTCACCCAAGGGGCGGGATAGCAATCAGCCCCAGCATTTT
J: TRBJ1-5; V: TRBV6-5; size: -; D: -; CDR3: CASRPGQPVQPQHF; DNA: TGTGCCAGCAGGCCGGGACAACCAGTCCAGCCCCAGCATTTT
J: TRBJ1-1; V: TRBV7-6; size: -; D: TRBD1; CDR3: CASSLDYGTAEAFF; DNA: TGTGCCAGCAGCTTAGATTACGGGACAGCTGAAGCTTTCTTT
J: TRBJ1-3; V: TRBV29-1; size: -; D: TRBD1; CDR3: CSVGTGPGNTIYF; DNA: TGCAGCGTTGGGACAGGGCCTGGAAACACCATATATTTT
J: TRBJ1-3; V: TRBV30; size: -; D: -; CDR3: CAWSVLGNTIYF; DNA: TGTGCCTGGAGTGTACTTGGAAACACCATATATTTT
J: TRBJ1-2; V: TRBV5-4; size: -; D: -; CDR3: CASSLGGQSSYGYTF; DNA: TGTGCCAGCAGCTTGGGAGGGCAGAGTAGCTATGGCTACACCTTC
J: TRBJ2-1; V: TRBV3-1/TRBV3-2; size: -; D: TRBD2; CDR3: CASSQGTSGHNEQFF; DNA: TGTGCCAGCAGCCAAGGGACTAGCGGACACAATGAGCAGTTCTTC
J: TRBJ1-2; V: TRBV18; size: few; D: -; CDR3: CASSSDRDYGYTF; DNA: TGTGCCAGCTCATCAGACAGAGACTATGGCTACACCTTC
J: TRBJ1-5; V: TRBV18; size: -; D: -; CDR3: CASSQGVRDQPQHF; DNA: TGTGCCAGCTCACAGGGAGTTAGGGATCAGCCCCAGCATTTT
J: TRBJ2-1; V: TRBV18; size: few; D: TRBD2; CDR3: CASSPPGLAEKWLF; DNA: TGTGCCAGCTCACCACCGGGACTAGCGGAGAAGTGGCTCTTC
J: TRBJ1-2; V: TRBV6-5; size: -; D: -; CDR3: CASSETEPVNYGYTF; DNA: TGTGCCAGCAGCGAGACAGAGCCAGTCAACTATGGCTACACCTTC
J: TRBJ1-3; V: TRBV2; size: -; D: -; CDR3: CASLKDRPSGNTIYF; DNA: TGTGCCAGCTTGAAAGACAGGCCCTCTGGAAACACCATATATTTT
J: TRBJ2-5; V: TRBV5-1; size: -; D: TRBD2; CDR3: CASSLGVAGGTQYF; DNA: TGCGCCAGCAGCTTGGGAGTAGCGGGAGGGACCCAGTACTTC
J: TRBJ2-3; V: TRBV5-1; size: -; D: TRBD2; CDR3: CASSTGLVGSTDTQYF; DNA: TGCGCCAGCAGCACGGGACTAGTGGGGAGCACAGATACGCAGTATTTT